This record covers a single T cell receptor (beta chain). Germline CDR1 SGHAT, CDR2 FQNNGV. Trimming shortened V by 6 bases and J by 1 base, and 13 bases separated the two germline ends. CDR3 length: 14 residues. The source of the sample is a study of blood T cell repertoires in COVID-19. Study at large: Researchers got acute and convalescent COVID-19 samples from the United States, Italy and Spain. From T cells, B-cell-depleted T cells, or PBMCs came the material, which was cDNA or gDNA.

Study processing details: The authors estimated nucleated cell counts from reference gene primer amplification. The data were produced by immunoSEQ multiplex PCR, yet TCRdb's version contains in-frame clones alone and is incomplete. D and trimming were read from the DNA, whereas the V and J calls and clone size are those reported in that table. The sample records 37,000 or so clones, approximately 90% being singletons. The chain has TRBV11-2 and TRBJ2-7; perhaps TRBD2 as D (6 bases). This TCR was recovered from a man aged 60 to 75 with active COVID-19. What was sequenced was peripheral blood. This CDR3 is CASSLFGTSYEQYF. CDR3 nucleotides: TGTGCCAGCAGTCTCTTCGGGACTTCCTACGAGCAGTACTTC.